This T cell receptor (beta chain) was observed in a study of blood T cells in healthy people across ages. This CDR3 spans 14 amino acids. Germline values: CDR1 DFQATT, CDR2 SNEGSKA (reference sequence). The germline V and J ends were trimmed by 5 bases and 3 bases, with 15 bases remaining between them. Together with a sample-barcoded 5' primer, a J-beta primer mix was included in a second PCR lasting about 7 to 11 cycles. MiXCR, run by TCRdb on the 5' RACE reads, gives a single entry per CDR3 protein. The data hold 1.8 million or so distinct CDR3 sequences, with 39% observed a single time. This receptor was taken from a human donor in good health. The chain uses TRBV20-1 and TRBJ2-3; D possibly corresponds to TRBD1 (6 bases). Material for sequencing was blood. CDR3 sequence: CSALRDTGTDTQYF. The CDR3 DNA reads TGCAGTGCTCTCCGGGACACTGGGACAGATACGCAGTATTTT.